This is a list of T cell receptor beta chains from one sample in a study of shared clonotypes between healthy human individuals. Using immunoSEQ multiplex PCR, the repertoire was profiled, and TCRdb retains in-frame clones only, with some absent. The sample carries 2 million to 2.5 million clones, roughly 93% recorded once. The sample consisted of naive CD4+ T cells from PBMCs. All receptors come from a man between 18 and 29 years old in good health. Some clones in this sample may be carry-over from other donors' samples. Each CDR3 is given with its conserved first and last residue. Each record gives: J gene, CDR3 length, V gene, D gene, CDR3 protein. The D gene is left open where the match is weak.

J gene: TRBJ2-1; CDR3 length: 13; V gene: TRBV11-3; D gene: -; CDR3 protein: CASSLYSHNEQFF
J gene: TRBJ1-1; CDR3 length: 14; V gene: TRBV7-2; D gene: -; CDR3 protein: CASSSTGGRTEAFF
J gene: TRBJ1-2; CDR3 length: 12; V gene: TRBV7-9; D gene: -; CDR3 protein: CASSGRLGDYTF
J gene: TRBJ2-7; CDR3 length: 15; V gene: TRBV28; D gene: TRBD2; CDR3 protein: CASRSIGGGSYEQYF
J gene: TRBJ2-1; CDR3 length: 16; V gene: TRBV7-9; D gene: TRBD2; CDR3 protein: CASSSTSGRAYNEQFF
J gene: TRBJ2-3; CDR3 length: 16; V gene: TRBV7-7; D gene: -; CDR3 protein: CASSLGAGLDTDTQYF
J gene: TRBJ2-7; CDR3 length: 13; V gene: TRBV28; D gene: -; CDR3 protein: CASSSTPYYEQYF
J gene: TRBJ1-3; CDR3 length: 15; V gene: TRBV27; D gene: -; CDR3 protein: CASSSLGYPRNTIYF
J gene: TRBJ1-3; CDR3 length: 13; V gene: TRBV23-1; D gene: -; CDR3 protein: CASSQPKPNTIYF
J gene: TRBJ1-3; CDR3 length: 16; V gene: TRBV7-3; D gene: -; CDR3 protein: CASSLMGGSSGNTIYF
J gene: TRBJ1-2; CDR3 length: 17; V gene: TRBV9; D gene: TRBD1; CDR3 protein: CASSDWVGTGPNYGYTF
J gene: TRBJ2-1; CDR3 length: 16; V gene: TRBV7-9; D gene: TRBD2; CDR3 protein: CASSPLWREGYNEQFF
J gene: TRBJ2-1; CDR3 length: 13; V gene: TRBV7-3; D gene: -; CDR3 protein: CASSLTPAYEQFF
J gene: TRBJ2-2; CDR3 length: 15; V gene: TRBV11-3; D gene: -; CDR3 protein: CASSLDRANTGELFF
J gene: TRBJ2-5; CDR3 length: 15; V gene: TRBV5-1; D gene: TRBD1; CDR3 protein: CASSDGQGAQETQYF
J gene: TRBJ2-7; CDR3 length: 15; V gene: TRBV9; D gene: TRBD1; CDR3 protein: CASSGPGQGFYEQYF
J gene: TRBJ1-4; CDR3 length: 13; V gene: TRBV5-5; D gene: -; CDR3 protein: CASSLGPNEKLFF
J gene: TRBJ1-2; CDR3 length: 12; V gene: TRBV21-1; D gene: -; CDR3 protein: CASSKVGDGYTF
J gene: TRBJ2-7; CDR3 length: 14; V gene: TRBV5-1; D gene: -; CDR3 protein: CASSLGASRYEQYF
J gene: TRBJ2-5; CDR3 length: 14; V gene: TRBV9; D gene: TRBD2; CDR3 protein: CASSRTSGQETQYF
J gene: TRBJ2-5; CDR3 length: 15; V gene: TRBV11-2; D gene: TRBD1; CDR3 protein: CASSLGQGLTETQYF
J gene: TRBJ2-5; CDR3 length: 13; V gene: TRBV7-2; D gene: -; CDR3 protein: CASSLLGSETQYF
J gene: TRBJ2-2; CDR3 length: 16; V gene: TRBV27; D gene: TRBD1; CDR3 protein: CASSLRDRGRTGELFF
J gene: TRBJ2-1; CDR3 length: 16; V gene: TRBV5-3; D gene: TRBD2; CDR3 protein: CARSSRTSGICNEQFF
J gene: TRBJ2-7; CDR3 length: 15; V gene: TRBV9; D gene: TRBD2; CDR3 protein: CASSATGTSASLPYF
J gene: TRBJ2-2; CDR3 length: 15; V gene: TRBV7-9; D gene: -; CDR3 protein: CASSLDRVNTGELFF
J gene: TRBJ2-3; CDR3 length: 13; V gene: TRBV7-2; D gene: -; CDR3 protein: CASSLSGADTQYF
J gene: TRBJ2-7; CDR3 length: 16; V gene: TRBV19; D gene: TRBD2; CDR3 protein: CASSRTPGLPNYEQYF
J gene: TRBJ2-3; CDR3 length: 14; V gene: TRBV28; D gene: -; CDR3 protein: CASSPDSPTDTQYF
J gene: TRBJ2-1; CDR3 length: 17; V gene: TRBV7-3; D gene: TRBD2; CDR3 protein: CASSSLNPGLAANEQFF
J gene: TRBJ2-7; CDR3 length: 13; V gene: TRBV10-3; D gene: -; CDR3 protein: CAISEGQPYEQYF
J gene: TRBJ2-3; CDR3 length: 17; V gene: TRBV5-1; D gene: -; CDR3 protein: CASSLVGGPGDPDTQYF
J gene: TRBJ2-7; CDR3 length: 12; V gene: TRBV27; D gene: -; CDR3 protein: CASRTGRYEQYF
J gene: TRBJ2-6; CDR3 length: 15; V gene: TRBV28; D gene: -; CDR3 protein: CASTLGTPGANVLTF
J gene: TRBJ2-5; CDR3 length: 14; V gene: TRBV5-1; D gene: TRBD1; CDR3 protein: CASSSGQGQETQYF